This is a list of T cell receptor beta chains from one sample in a study of T cell responses to AZD1222 COVID-19 vaccine. Using immunoSEQ multiplex PCR, the repertoire was profiled, and TCRdb retains in-frame clones only, with some absent. The sample yields 100,000 to 150,000 clones, 90% seen once. The material sequenced was peripheral blood, taken on day 0 of AZD1222 vaccination. The receptor set was obtained from an adult in good health. CDR3s include the opening cysteine and the closing phenylalanine or tryptophan. The size entry is marked missing in some rows and otherwise reads once, few, many or a size class.

>TRBV27|.
CASSLPGAGEQYF
>TRBV5-1|.
CASSPGQRATNEKLFF
>TRBV12-3/TRBV12-4|.
CASSSLRGGEQFF
>TRBV24-1|.
CATSPRESNQPQHF
>TRBV5-1|.
CASSLGRDGNTIYF
>TRBV28|.
CASSITSPGPDTQYF
>TRBV7-2|.
CASSLVPPTFSSTDTQYF
>TRBV5-1|.
CASSRDSPEVFF
>TRBV21-1|.
CASSPTGISGNTIYF
>TRBV28|.
CATKQALAGASSYEQYF
>TRBV24-1|.
CATSGGRGYNEQFF
>TRBV19|once
CASRDRAPNEQFF
>TRBV28|.
CASSFNRQGNYGYTF
>TRBV28|.
CASSHDSTTGELFF
>TRBV19|.
CASSIDQAGAQNQPQHF
>TRBV27|.
CASSTPNTGELFF
>TRBV7-2|.
CASSPQGLAGADTQYF
>TRBV28|.
CATHPGQGSTEQYF
>TRBV19|.
CASSSSYEQYF
>TRBV5-1|.
CASSLAYTGELFF
>TRBV5-4|.
CASSWRLLAGGGQETQYF
>TRBV2|.
CASRNSWGQETQYF
>TRBV9|once
CASSVGEGPIGKLFF
>TRBV7-3|.
CASSADPQGGTEAFF
>TRBV6-5|.
CASTAPAGVTDTQYF
>TRBV27|.
CASRSPNTEAFF
>TRBV7-9|.
CASSLAQSTEAFF
>TRBV24-1|.
CATSSRSGLGTGELFF
>TRBV2|.
CASRDPNTEAFF
>TRBV4-3|once
CASSQGRGANYGYTF
>TRBV7-9|.
CASSLPLYGYTF
>TRBV19|.
CASSIGQAPEKLFF
>TRBV29-1|.
CSVELRGVNTEAFF
>TRBV3-1/TRBV3-2|.
CASSLTGAANEKLFF
>TRBV10-3|.
CAISGAGDEQYF
>TRBV2|.
CASSVRRASGPDTQYF
>TRBV28|.
CASSLPGHEAFF
>TRBV4-3|.
CASSPRVAGGPSGEQYF
>TRBV9|once
CASSVVSGRAGTDTQYF
>TRBV15|.
CATSREGVRQPQHF
>TRBV7-6|.
CASSLAPAAGVVDEQFF
>TRBV5-1|.
CASALVPGRMMETQYF
>TRBV18|.
CASSPTATNEKLFF
>TRBV19|.
CASSTIGSARGNTIYF
>TRBV24-1|.
CATSETGTGNTGELFF
>TRBV7-9|.
CASSQEQGTQYF
>TRBV15|.
CATSGRGTFVGELFF
>TRBV12-5|.
CASRASGTGGELFF